The 2 T cell receptor beta chains below all came from one sample that was sequenced in a study of sequential checkpoint blockade in melanoma. Sequencing used immunoSEQ multiplex PCR; TCRdb keeps in-frame clones, though not all of them. The table shows about 10,000 clones, with roughly 74% occurring only once. The sample's treatment: randomized to nivolumab then ipilimumab (arm A) or the reverse (arm B). This specimen was CD8+ T cells sorted from blood (inferred from file names), taken from a patient given nivolumab and ipilimumab in sequence. These receptors originate from a human donor with melanoma.

The chain combines TRBV29-1 with TRBJ2-3, with 8 bases fitting TRBD2. The CDR3 has 17 residues. The J segment lost 4 bases and the V segment lost 4 bases, leaving 16 bases of the junction unmatched. CDR1 and CDR2 (germline): SQVTM, ANQGSEA. The CDR3: CSVVFFILGRAPDTQYF. CDR3 nucleotide sequence: TGCAGCGTTGTTTTTTTTATTCTCGGGAGGGCCCCAGATACGCAGTATTTT.

The V gene is TRBV27, the J gene TRBJ2-2; D ambiguous. Trimming removed 4 bases from V and 4 bases from J, with 7 bases in between. CDR3 size: 13 residues. From germline, CDR1 is MNHEY and CDR2 SMNVEV (reference sequence). Here the CDR3 DNA reads TGTGCCAGCAGTTCCCTCCTCACCGGGGAGCTGTTTTTT. Translated, it gives CASSSLLTGELFF.